Given below is one TCR beta chain in context. There is no known antigen for this receptor. Base qualities were left out, and no much larger clone turns up one base away. Graves' hyperthyroidism was defined as stable when no progression to ophthalmopathy occurred over 18 months of follow-up. Hyperthyroidism patients were newly diagnosed, with disease duration under 2 months, and aged 18 to 65 years. Any patient with an uncontrolled infection, another autoimmune disease, pregnancy or lactation was excluded. Clinical symptoms, serum thyroxine and TRAb, thyroid ultrasound, and orbital computed tomography formed the basis for the diagnoses. PBMCs were separated from 10 ml of fresh peripheral blood using Ficoll-Paque density gradient centrifugation. Total RNA was extracted with Trizol reagent, and quality was checked on an Agilent 2100 Bioanalyzer. Amplification of TCR beta CDR3 regions was carried out from RNA transcripts. The TCR CDR3 was subjected to a first round of RT-PCR using the HTBI primer set and the Qiagen OneStep RT-PCR kit. Libraries were constructed in a second round of multiplex PCR, after which size selection and purification were carried out. The libraries were sequenced on an Illumina HiSeq2000 using paired-end 100 bp reads. The paper's processing steps were these. SOAPnuke was used to process the raw data, throwing out any read that contained adapters or uncalled bases, had a mean Phred below 15, or lacked an exact constant-primer or identifier match. COPE v1.2.5 was used to merge the high-quality paired reads, and each unique nucleotide sequence was defined as a clonotype. MiTCR v1.1 was used to align clonotypes to the IMGT TRBV, TRBD and TRBJ reference segments. Analysis was restricted to V-J combinations with a frequency above 0.0001, which covered roughly 99% of repertoires. The TCS score was defined as the ratio of F50 (clonal expansion) to E x V (chaos), calculated using BLOSUM62-based TCRdist between CDR3 peptides within each V-J. Welch's t-statistics and random forest reduced around 510 V-J features to 13, which were used in a naive Bayes classifier (R e1071). TCRdb applied fastp at Q25 and MiXCR to the public reads, then kept only in-frame beta chains. Every entry covers one CDR3 protein and lists the most common genes and DNA from its rows. The V and J calls come from TCRdb's annotation, not from the publication. This sample has roughly 740,000 distinct CDR3 sequences in its table, and 16% of those were observed once. Approximately 8.4% of the sample goes to the ten largest clones.

This sample was included in a study of T cells in Graves' hyperthyroidism and ophthalmopathy (dated by TCRdb to about 2019). For the study in its entirety: Peripheral blood samples were taken at initial diagnosis, before any treatment was given. A discovery cohort of 95 to 100 patients, fewer than 50 with Graves' ophthalmopathy and approximately 60 with stable Graves' hyperthyroidism, was used to find distinguishing TCR V-J signatures. Prospective prediction of ophthalmopathy was tested in an independent validation cohort of fewer than 20 hyperthyroidism patients and 17 patients who later progressed to ophthalmopathy. The 95 to 100 discovery patients were divided at random into training and test sets in a 7:3 ratio. In roughly six Graves' hyperthyroidism patients, the study also compared T-cell repertoires from thyroid tissue with T-cell repertoires from blood. After blood sampling, hyperthyroidism patients were treated with methimazole at a starting dose of 30 mg daily, and ophthalmopathy patients were treated with high-dose intravenous methylprednisolone. The paper describes TCR Vbeta CDR3 sequencing of 135 peripheral blood samples, made up of roughly 45 ophthalmopathy patients, around 73 hyperthyroidism patients and 17 progressor patients.

Taken from cysteine to phenylalanine, the CDR3 has 17 residues. Left in the record is the CDR3 DNA by itself, 51 bases read in frame from the first base. Trimmed from V: 4 bases; trimmed from J: 3 bases; junction bases lacking a gene match: 8. The CDR1 and CDR2 encoded by the germline V gene are SGHRS and YFSETQ. General study outcomes and caveats: A model built on a 13 V-J signature distinguished ophthalmopathy from stable hyperthyroidism, reaching around 90% sensitivity and around 81% specificity in cross-validation and 80%/75% in testing. In validation, the model predicted progression to ophthalmopathy with approximately 70% sensitivity and around 72% specificity, a median of 6.5 months before onset. No statistical method was used to set the sample size in advance, and investigators knew the group allocation. Most expanded thyroid clonotypes (frequency above 0.001) were also detected in blood, suggesting blood repertoires may reflect thyroid immune responses.

The specimen sequenced was blood. The sequence derives from a man between 18 and 29 years old with Graves' hyperthyroidism. Rearrangement joined TRBV5-1 to TRBJ2-1; 12 central bases correspond to TRBD2. Read as DNA, the sequence is TGCGCCAGCAGCGACAGACTAGCGGGAGAGCTCTACAATGAGCAGTTCTTC. This encodes CASSDRLAGELYNEQFF.